This entry features one TCR beta chain sequence. Being one base from a much bigger clone, this may be a read error. The CDR3 end shows no conserved phenylalanine or tryptophan, and so a read error is likely. This specimen comes from a study of T-cell reconstitution after alpha-beta-depleted transplantation in children. CDR3 length equals 20 residues. The germline gives CDR1 ENHRY, CDR2 SYGVKD. Trimming removed 4 bases at V and 0 bases at J, with 25 bases between. Preparation of the TCRbeta library involved a method that used unique molecular identifiers. TCRdb reanalysed the PCR reads using MiXCR and keeps one entry per CDR3 protein. The sample shows about 230,000 distinct CDR3 sequences, approximately 12% of them seen only once.

The input for sequencing was PBMCs from the stem cell graft donor, taken from the stem cell graft. The TCR comes from a human donor who donated a stem cell graft to a child with acute lymphoblastic leukemia. The chain joins TRBV10-3 to TRBJ2-1, with D perhaps TRBD2 (5 bases). The CDR3 region has the DNA TGTGCCATCAGTGGGCCGAGGCGACTGGAGGTGGAAAGCTCCTACAATGAGCAGTTCCTC. This codes for CAISGPRRLEVESSYNEQFL.